The source of this T cell receptor (beta chain) is a study of vaccination effects on CD4 cells after COVID-19. The study's findings and limits: There was only 1 of 255 vaccine-induced clones in healthy vaccinees that cross-reacted with common cold coronaviruses.

In the case of this clone: Its antigen is undetermined.

V was clipped by 10 bases and J by 0 bases, with 11 bases between them. CDR3 length: 13 residues. In germline, CDR1 is KGHDR, CDR2 SFDVKD. ViraFEST expansion of antigen-specific CD4+ T cells with viral peptide pools preceded sequencing. Around day 10 of culture, CD4+ T cells were separated out. Having tested negative for nucleocapsid antibodies, the vaccine recipients showed no prior SARS-CoV-2 infection. Profiling relied on immunoSEQ multiplex PCR, and the TCRdb table lists in-frame clones only, not all of them. The repertoire holds 67,000 or so clones, with approximately 79% as singletons. The sequence derives from a human donor who received a COVID-19 vaccine. Specimen: CD4+ T cells from PBMCs cultured with HCoV-OC43 spike peptides, collected before COVID-19 vaccination. Described subset: HCoV-OC43 spike overlapping peptide pool stimulation. V gene TRBV24-1 combines with J gene TRBJ1-1; D is uncertain. The CDR3: CATADAMNTEAFF. The CDR3 DNA reads TGTGCCACTGCGGACGCCATGAACACTGAAGCTTTCTTT.